The 13 T cell receptor beta chains below were found in one sample sequenced in a study of sequential checkpoint blockade in melanoma. Regarding treatment: randomized to nivolumab then ipilimumab (arm A) or the reverse (arm B). Libraries were prepared by immunoSEQ multiplex PCR; TCRdb keeps only in-frame clonotypes and omits some of them. The sample comprises approximately 8,000 clones, over 25% of which are singletons, and approximately 5.9% rests with the top ten. Specimen: tumor tissue (inferred from file names), collected from a patient given nivolumab and ipilimumab in sequence. Receptors originate from a human donor with melanoma.

This clone was recorded many times. The chain employs TRBV11-3 and TRBJ2-2; tentatively, D is TRBD1 or TRBD2 (5 bases each). The V gene lost 7 bases and the J gene lost 0 bases, with 15 bases spanning the gap. The CDR3 runs to 16 residues. Germline values: CDR1 SGHNT, CDR2 YENEEA. The DNA of the CDR3 is TGTGCCAGCATCAGCCGGGACCCTACGAACACCGGGGAGCTGTTTTTT. Translated: CASISRDPTNTGELFF.

V is TRBV6-8 and J is TRBJ2-6, with D tentatively TRBD1 or TRBD2 (6 bases each). There are 16 residues in the CDR3. The germline V and J ends were trimmed by 6 bases and 6 bases, with 18 bases remaining between them. Germline CDR1 and CDR2: MNHGY and SAAAGT. The CDR3 DNA follows: TGTGCCAGCAGCCACGGGGGCGCCGGCCAGGCCAACGTCCTGACTTTC. Its protein is CASSHGGAGQANVLTF.

This clone was observed a handful of times. This sequence joins TRBV6-8 and TRBJ2-7; D perhaps matches TRBD2 (5 bases). The CDR3 sequence is 14 residues long. In germline, CDR1 is MNHGY, CDR2 SAAAGT. Trimming removed 6 bases from V and 5 bases from J, with 17 bases in between. CDR3 nucleotide sequence: TGTGCCAGCAGCCCCTTTCGGGGTAAGGACGAGCAGTACTTC. Its translation is CASSPFRGKDEQYF.

The chain has TRBV19 and TRBJ2-5; 7 nucleotides align to TRBD1. J was trimmed by 1 base and V by 9 bases; bases with no gene match: 11. Per germline, CDR1 LNHDA and CDR2 SQIVND (reference sequence). CDR3 size: 15 residues. CDR3 protein: CASSRAGTAQETQYF. CDR3 coding DNA: TGTGCCAGCTCCAGGGCTGGGACAGCCCAAGAGACCCAGTACTTC.

J is TRBJ2-7 and V is TRBV6-8; D is unclear. Germline V CDR1 and CDR2: MNHGY, SAAAGT. V lost 0 bases and J 5 bases, leaving 8 bases between the germline ends. This CDR3 comprises 13 residues. The CDR3 sequence: CASSYSTVNEQYF. In DNA form, the CDR3 reads TGTGCCAGCAGTTACTCGACGGTGAACGAGCAGTACTTC.

The chain employs TRBV18 and TRBJ2-5; D is perhaps TRBD2 (6 bases). The CDR3 is 18 residues long. The germline CDR1 and CDR2 sequences are KGHSH and LQKENI. The V end lost 0 bases, the J end lost 6 bases, and 23 bases lay between the germline ends. In DNA form, the CDR3 reads TGTGCCAGCTCACCACCGTCTCGGGCCCGGGGGAACGGAAAGACCCAGTACTTC. This translates into CASSPPSRARGNGKTQYF.

The chain carries TRBV5-1 and TRBJ1-1; D gene uncertain. Per the germline V gene, CDR1 is SGHRS and CDR2 is YFSETQ. With 4 bases removed from V and 1 base from J, the gap between germline ends came to 14 bases. The CDR3 runs 15 residues. CDR3: CASSPTPVGNTEAFF. CDR3 nucleotide sequence: TGCGCCAGCAGCCCTACCCCGGTGGGGAACACTGAAGCTTTCTTT. Combining the CDR3 with reference TRBV5-1 and TRBJ1-1 gives the whole variable domain KAGVTQTPRYLIKTRGQQVTLSCSPISGHRSVSWYQQTPGQGLQFLFEYFSETQRNKGNFPGRFSGRQFSNSRSEMNVSTLELGDSALYLCASSPTPVGNTEAFFGQGTRLTVV.

The rearrangement joins TRBV19 to TRBJ1-3; D remains unclear. V was shortened by 3 bases and J by 2 bases, with 20 bases between the two germline ends. The CDR3 consists of 18 residues. Germline CDR1 reads LNHDA; CDR2 reads SQIVND (reference sequence). CDR3 DNA sequence: TGTGCCAGTAGTATGTTCTCCCACGGGTCGGTACCTGGAAACACCATATATTTT. Translating it yields CASSMFSHGSVPGNTIYF.

In this sample, this clone turned up many times. The chain links TRBV6-8 to TRBJ1-2; D is unclear. Deletions cut 5 bases from V and 6 bases from J, with 22 bases between. The CDR3 is 16 residues long. Looked up from germline, CDR1 is MNHGY and CDR2 is SAAAGT. The CDR3 DNA follows: TGTGCCAGCAGTCCTTACGACGGACCGCGGGCGGATGGCTACACCTTC. Its protein product is CASSPYDGPRADGYTF.

The chain links TRBV12-5 to TRBJ2-7; D is possibly TRBD1 (6 bases). Germline values: CDR1 LGHNT, CDR2 FRNRAP. V was cut by 6 bases and J by 0 bases, with 12 bases left in between. The CDR3 spans 14 residues. The CDR3, as DNA: TGTGCTAGTGGGACAGGAGCCAGCTCCTACGAGCAGTACTTC. This translates into CASGTGASSYEQYF.

This clone was seen ten or more times. The CDR3: CASSLAVWVTQYF. CDR3 bases: TGTGCCAGCAGCTTAGCGGTCTGGGTGACCCAGTACTTC. This chain uses TRBV13 with TRBJ2-5; no definite D call. V shed 1 base and J shed 7 bases, with 10 bases lying between them. The CDR3 runs to 13 residues. The germline gives CDR1 PRHDT, CDR2 FYEKMQ (reference sequence).

This chain links TRBV23-1 with TRBJ2-3, with D possibly being TRBD1 (6 bases). TRBV23-1 is designated an ORF whose function remains uncertain. The CDR3 is 13 residues long. V lost 6 bases and J 1 base, leaving 8 bases between the germline ends. The CDR3 protein is CASSRTGTDTQYF. The DNA for the CDR3 is TGCGCCAGCAGCCGGACAGGCACAGATACGCAGTATTTT.

In regard to this clone: The DNA ends 1 residue before the CDR3 does, and the rest of the CDR3 is filled in from the germline J gene. The chain has TRBV10-3 and TRBJ2-1; D unresolved. Germline V gives CDR1 ENHRY, CDR2 SYGVKD. Trimming took 0 bases from V and 4 from J, leaving 1 base between them. The CDR3 extends over 12 amino acids. Incomplete CDR3 DNA: TGTGCCATCAGTGAGTCTTACAATGAGCAGTTC. The encoded protein is CAISESYNEQF. The whole CDR3 sequence reads CAISESYNEQFF.